Listed here are 28 T cell receptor beta chains from one sample, sequenced in a study of vaccination and CD4 T cells after COVID-19 (dated by TCRdb to 2021 to 2024). Taken with the paper, the label for treatment or condition translates to: approximately 11-day PBMC culture with coronavirus spike peptide pools or control peptides (ViraFEST assay). Library preparation employed PCR. The sequencer listed for this sample is Illumina iSeq 100. DNA from cultured CD4+ T cells was subjected to TCR sequencing with the Oncomine TCR Beta short-read assay at the Johns Hopkins FTIC core. Using fastp at Q25 and MiXCR, TCRdb reprocessed the public reads and kept productive beta chains. Rows with one shared CDR3 protein collapse into an entry with the most common genes and DNA. The sample table shows about 15,000 distinct CDR3 sequences, and 20% to 25% are seen once. Of the sample, roughly 12% falls within the top ten clones.

For these TCRs, the target antigens are not known. The sequences come from CD4+ T cells from blood, cultured in vitro, collected before SARS-CoV-2 vaccination. Receptors were obtained from a human donor who received a COVID-19 vaccine.

This clonotype has just a few counts. The V and J genes are TRBV24-1 and TRBJ1-5; TRBD1 might be the D (6 bases). Germline V gives CDR1 KGHDR, CDR2 SFDVKD. Between the trimmed V and J ends, which lost 4 bases and 0 bases, there was a span of 15 bases. The CDR3 runs to 17 residues. CDR3 bases: TGTGCCACCAGTGACGAATCCGGACAGAGTAGCAATCAGCCCCAGCATTTT. Translation gives CATSDESGQSSNQPQHF.

This clonotype was seen only a few times. V usage is TRBV10-2 and J usage is TRBJ1-5, with TRBD1 as a possible D gene (5 bases). Germline CDR1 reads WSHSY; CDR2 reads SAAADI. V was trimmed by 3 bases and J by 8 bases, leaving 11 bases between them. This CDR3 region has 13 residues. This chain's CDR3 is CASSDGGKKPQHF. The CDR3 DNA reads TGCGCCAGCAGTGACGGGGGGAAGAAGCCCCAGCATTTT.

V and J are TRBV19 and TRBJ1-1; 9 nucleotides align to TRBD1. This CDR3 is 13 amino acids long. V lost 6 bases, J lost 7 bases, and 6 bases stayed unmatched. In germline, CDR1 is LNHDA, CDR2 SQIVND (reference sequence). CDR3 DNA: TGTGCCAGTAGCGACAGGGGGAATAGTGAAGCTTTCTTT. It yields the protein CASSDRGNSEAFF.

The chain links TRBV5-1 to TRBJ2-5; the D gene is possibly TRBD1 (6 bases). V gave up 2 bases and J gave up 2 bases, with 19 bases separating them. Germline CDR1 and CDR2: SGHRS and YFSETQ. The CDR3 spans 17 residues. Here the CDR3 DNA reads TGCGCCAGCAGCTTCCGGGACACCAGGGCGTGGCAAGAGACCCAGTACTTC. Translating gives CASSFRDTRAWQETQYF.

This clonotype was detected only a few times. The rearrangement links TRBV10-2 to TRBJ1-1; possibly TRBD1 for D (5 bases). The germline V and J ends were trimmed by 6 bases and 0 bases, with 29 bases remaining between them. CDR3 size: 20 residues. Germline V gene sequence: CDR1 WSHSY, CDR2 SAAADI. The CDR3 DNA sequence: TGCGCCAGCAGGGAAACCCGAAGGGGTCTGAACGTATTAATGAACACTGAAGCTTTCTTT. Protein: CASRETRRGLNVLMNTEAFF.

V gene TRBV6-5 combines with J gene TRBJ1-2; D not certain. The length of the CDR3 is 14 residues. V shed 0 bases and J shed 8 bases, with 13 bases lying between them. Germline values: CDR1 MNHEY, CDR2 SVGAGI. The CDR3 DNA sequence: TGTGCCAGCAGTTACTCGAGGTCAAGTGGGGGCTACACCTTC. This translates into CASSYSRSSGGYTF.

Only a few counts were recorded for this clonotype. CDR3 residues: CASSSSFEVYQETQYF. The CDR3 nucleotides are TGTGCCAGCAGTTCCTCCTTTGAGGTGTACCAAGAGACCCAGTACTTC. J is TRBJ2-5 and V is TRBV6-5; D gene unclear. The germline V and J ends were trimmed by 4 bases and 0 bases, with 15 bases remaining between them. The CDR3 extends over 16 amino acids. Germline V gene data show CDR1 as MNHEY and CDR2 as SVGAGI.

This sequence joins TRBV12-5 and TRBJ2-5; perhaps TRBD1 as D (6 bases). The germline V gene encodes CDR1 LGHNT and CDR2 FRNRAP. V dropped 4 bases and J dropped 1 base, with 19 bases sitting between them. The CDR3 totals 17 residues. CDR3 region: CASGSNRDNGIQETQYF. The CDR3 coding sequence is TGTGCTAGTGGTTCCAACCGGGACAACGGAATCCAAGAGACCCAGTACTTC.

This clonotype was picked up a small number of times. CDR3 DNA: TGTGCCAGCAGTTACTCTCAGAACACTGAAGCTTTCTTT. Encoded protein: CASSYSQNTEAFF. V usage is TRBV6-5 and J usage is TRBJ1-1; D unclear. V was clipped by 0 bases and J by 1 base, with 3 bases between them. Germline loops: CDR1 MNHEY, CDR2 SVGAGI. CDR3 length: 13 residues.

V and J are TRBV20-1 and TRBJ2-7; 10 bases are a match to TRBD1. The ends lost 2 bases at V and 7 bases at J; junction bases unmatched: 11. Germline CDR1 and CDR2: DFQATT and SNEGSKA (reference sequence). The CDR3 covers 15 residues. The CDR3 loop reads CSARMDRGWEKEQYF. DNA for the CDR3: TGCAGTGCTAGAATGGACAGGGGGTGGGAAAAGGAGCAGTACTTC.

The V and J genes are TRBV19 and TRBJ2-7; D not resolved. CDR3 size: 15 residues. Trimming left V 3 bases short and J 2 bases short, with 14 bases between. Per the germline V gene, CDR1 is LNHDA and CDR2 is SQIVND (reference sequence). In nucleotides, the CDR3 is TGTGCCAGTAGTATCGGGCGCGATGGAACCTACGAGCAGTACTTC. The encoded protein is CASSIGRDGTYEQYF.

The chain couples TRBV7-2 to TRBJ2-7; D is undetermined. The germline V and J ends were trimmed by 1 base and 2 bases, with 12 bases remaining between them. Germline V gene lookup returns CDR1 SGHTA and CDR2 FQGNSA. This CDR3 is 15 amino acids long. The CDR3 spells CASSLGPLETYEQYF. CDR3 bases: TGTGCCAGCAGCTTAGGTCCTTTGGAAACCTACGAGCAGTACTTC.

This clonotype was counted a few times. The rearrangement uses TRBV11-3 and TRBJ1-2; TRBD1 is a possible D gene (5 bases). The CDR3 runs to 14 residues. Germline V gene data show CDR1 as SGHNT and CDR2 as YENEEA. Trimming removed 2 bases from V and 4 bases from J, with 11 bases in between. CDR3 loop: CASSLNGAGYGYTF. CDR3 sequence (DNA): TGTGCCAGCAGCTTAAATGGGGCAGGCTATGGCTACACCTTC.

V and J are TRBV6-1 and TRBJ1-1, with no clear D. The CDR3 covers 13 residues. V was trimmed by 7 bases and J by 5 bases, leaving 14 bases between them. The V gene's germline CDR1 is MNHNS and CDR2 SASEGT. The CDR3 here is CASNDLDLTEAFF. The CDR3 coding sequence is TGTGCCAGCAATGATCTTGACCTGACTGAAGCTTTCTTT.

This clonotype is categorized as medium-sized. The chain is built from TRBV6-5 and TRBJ1-5, with 8 positions matching TRBD1. Trimming at V came to 2 bases and at J to 3 bases, leaving 0 bases not matched to a gene. Looked up from germline, CDR1 is MNHEY and CDR2 is SVGAGI. The length of the CDR3 is 14 residues. The CDR3 spells CASSYQGANQPQHF. DNA for the CDR3: TGTGCCAGCAGTTACCAGGGGGCCAATCAGCCCCAGCATTTT.

The chain employs TRBV7-2 and TRBJ2-3; the match to TRBD2 covers 7 bases. This CDR3 is built from 12 residues. With 4 bases clipped from V and 7 bases from J, the junction kept 2 bases outside the gene matches. The germline V gene has CDR1 SGHTA and CDR2 FQGNSA. CDR3 DNA sequence: TGTGCCAGCAGCTCGGGACTACATACGCAGTATTTT. This encodes CASSSGLHTQYF.

V gene TRBV20-1 combines with J gene TRBJ2-7; D not resolved. Trimming removed 6 bases at V and 4 bases at J, with 19 bases between. CDR1 is DFQATT, CDR2 SNEGSKA, per germline (reference sequence). CDR3 length: 14 residues. DNA of the CDR3: TGCAGTGCCAGTGGACCTGCTTTAGGGTACGAGCAGTACTTC. Translation: CSASGPALGYEQYF.

This chain connects TRBV19 to TRBJ1-3; no clear D. The CDR3 length is 15 residues. Germline V gene lookup returns CDR1 LNHDA and CDR2 SQIVND (reference sequence). The V gene lost 5 bases and the J gene lost 0 bases, with 11 bases spanning the gap. CDR3 protein: CASSPSRASGNTIYF. The CDR3, as DNA: TGTGCCAGTAGTCCCTCGAGGGCCTCTGGAAACACCATATATTTT.

This clonotype has more than one count but fewer than ten. This chain connects TRBV6-1 to TRBJ1-6; no clear D gene. The CDR3 runs 15 residues. From germline, CDR1 is MNHNS and CDR2 SASEGT. V was clipped by 2 bases and J by 7 bases, with 12 bases between them. The CDR3 DNA reads as TGTGCCAGCAGTGAAATTTTGGGCGAGAATTCACCCCTCCACTTT. Translating gives CASSEILGENSPLHF.

There are a few counts of this clonotype. The chain recombines TRBV6-1 with TRBJ1-5, with 8 positions matching TRBD1. CDR1 MNHNS and CDR2 SASEGT come from the germline V gene. The V gene end was trimmed by 11 bases and the J gene end by 0 bases; junction bases not matched to a gene: 3. The CDR3 has 13 residues. CDR3 coding DNA: TGTGCCGGGGGACAGGTTAGCAATCAGCCCCAGCATTTT. The encoded protein is CAGGQVSNQPQHF.

The chain employs TRBV11-3 and TRBJ2-5; 15 positions match TRBD2. Per germline, CDR1 SGHNT and CDR2 YENEEA. V trimming: 5 bases; J trimming: 5 bases; junction bases outside the gene matches: 15. The CDR3 contains 19 residues. CDR3 in amino acids: CASSHRTPWTSGGAETQYF. In DNA, the CDR3 is TGTGCCAGCAGCCACCGCACACCATGGACTAGCGGGGGGGCGGAGACCCAGTACTTC.

V and J are TRBV6-1 and TRBJ2-2; the D call may be TRBD1 or TRBD2 (5 bases each). Germline CDR1 MNHNS, CDR2 SASEGT. This CDR3 comprises 17 residues. The V end lost 1 base, the J end lost 0 bases, and 12 bases lay between the germline ends. CDR3 in DNA: TGTGCCAGCAGTGAAGTCACGAGGGGAGCGAACACCGGGGAGCTGTTTTTT. Its protein product is CASSEVTRGANTGELFF.

The rearrangement joins TRBV5-4 to TRBJ2-5; possibly TRBD1 or TRBD2 for D (5 bases each). Germline V gene lookup returns CDR1 SGHNT and CDR2 YYREEE (reference sequence). The ends were cut back, 5 bases at V and 5 bases at J, with 16 bases in the middle. This CDR3 is 14 amino acids long. The CDR3 DNA follows: TGTGCCAGCAGTATTGAGGGGCCTAAGGAGACCCAGTACTTC. Protein product: CASSIEGPKETQYF.

Only a few counts were recorded for this clonotype. The J gene is TRBJ1-6, the V gene TRBV12-5; D is possibly TRBD1 (6 bases). The CDR3 consists of 13 residues. The germline CDR1 and CDR2 sequences are LGHNT and FRNRAP. Trimming took off 8 bases at V and 7 bases at J, with 12 bases between the two ends. For the CDR3, the DNA is TGTGCTAGTTTTCGGGACATAAATTCACCCCTCCACTTT. Translation gives CASFRDINSPLHF.

In this sample, this clonotype turned up a few times. The chain recombines TRBV5-1 with TRBJ2-3; 9 bases match TRBD2. Germline trimming cut 3 bases from V and 0 bases from J; bases unmatched to any gene: 5. Germline CDR1 SGHRS, CDR2 YFSETQ. The length of the CDR3 is 16 residues. The CDR3 DNA is TGCGCCAGCAGCTCGGAGCGGGGGGATAGCACAGATACGCAGTATTTT. This encodes CASSSERGDSTDTQYF. The variable domain in full, completed from reference TRBV5-1 and TRBJ2-3, reads KAGVTQTPRYLIKTRGQQVTLSCSPISGHRSVSWYQQTPGQGLQFLFEYFSETQRNKGNFPGRFSGRQFSNSRSEMNVSTLELGDSALYLCASSSERGDSTDTQYFGPGTRLTVL.

A few counts support this clonotype. This sequence joins TRBV25-1 and TRBJ1-2, with TRBD1 identical over 8 bases. The CDR3 contains 13 residues. Trimming at V came to 5 bases and at J to 3 bases, leaving 2 bases not matched to a gene. Germline values: CDR1 MGHDK, CDR2 SYGVNS. CDR3 in DNA: TGTGCCAGCAGTCGGACAGGGTACTATGGCTACACCTTC. Translation gives CASSRTGYYGYTF.

This rearrangement joins TRBV18 to TRBJ1-1; 7 nucleotides line up with TRBD1. CDR3 length equals 16 residues. V was clipped by 1 base and J by 3 bases; unmatched bases: 8. Germline loops: CDR1 KGHSH, CDR2 LQKENI. This chain's CDR3 is CASSPLGGGMDTEAFF. CDR3 sequence (DNA): TGTGCCAGCTCACCACTCGGAGGGGGCATGGACACTGAAGCTTTCTTT.

This clonotype has a handful of counts. The gene calls are TRBV10-3 and TRBJ2-3; 9 positions match TRBD1. After removal of 4 bases from V and 2 bases from J, the junction contained 7 bases not matched to a gene. The CDR3 totals 16 residues. Germline V gives CDR1 ENHRY, CDR2 SYGVKD. This CDR3 reads CAISALGDRDTDTQYF. CDR3 DNA: TGTGCCATCAGTGCCCTTGGGGACAGGGACACAGATACGCAGTATTTT.